This T cell receptor beta chain was captured by sequencing in a study of CD4 T cells in relation to SARS-CoV-2 and coronaviruses. Unexposed donor CD4+ T cells date from about 2011-2019, before the COVID-19 pandemic. The cells were cultured for under 13 days before CD4+ T cells were isolated. A single count supports this clone. The antigen is unknown. One end of the junction fails to match germline, which may point to a read error. The CDR3 has 13 residues. Per the germline V gene, CDR1 is SGHTA and CDR2 is FQGNSA. Repertoires were generated with immunoSEQ multiplex PCR, while TCRdb's copy carries only in-frame clones and drops some. The sample consists of 26,000 or so clones, roughly 76% of them appearing once.

This clonotype was sampled from a human donor in good health. The chain carries TRBV7-2 and TRBJ2-1; tentatively, D is TRBD1 or TRBD2 (5 bases each). Sequenced material: CD4+ T cells from PBMCs, cultured in vitro. The CDR3 DNA follows: TGTGCCAGCAGCTCCTTCTGGGGGAGTGACGGAATCTTC. Translating gives CASSSFWGSDGIF.